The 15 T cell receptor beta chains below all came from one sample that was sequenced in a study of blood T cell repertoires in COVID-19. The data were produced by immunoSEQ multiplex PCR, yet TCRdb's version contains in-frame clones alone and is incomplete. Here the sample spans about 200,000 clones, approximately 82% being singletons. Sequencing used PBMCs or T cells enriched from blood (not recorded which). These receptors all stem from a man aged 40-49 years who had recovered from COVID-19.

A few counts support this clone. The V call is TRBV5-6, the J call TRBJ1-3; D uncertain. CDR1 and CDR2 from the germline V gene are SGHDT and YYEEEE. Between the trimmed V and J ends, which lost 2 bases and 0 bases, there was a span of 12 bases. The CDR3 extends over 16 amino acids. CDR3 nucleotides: TGTGCCAGCAGCTTTCCGGGATCGAGCTCTGGAAACACCATATATTTT. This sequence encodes CASSFPGSSSGNTIYF.

This CDR3 reads CASSRTAYGYTF. The CDR3, as DNA: TGTGCCAGCAGCCGGACAGCCTATGGCTACACCTTC. The V call is TRBV3-1 (or the pseudogene TRBV3-2), the J call TRBJ1-2; weak D call: TRBD1 (6 bases). Germline V lookup: CDR1 LGHDT, CDR2 YNNKEL (reference sequence). Trimming took 4 bases from V and 4 from J, leaving 7 bases between them. CDR3 length: 12 amino acids.

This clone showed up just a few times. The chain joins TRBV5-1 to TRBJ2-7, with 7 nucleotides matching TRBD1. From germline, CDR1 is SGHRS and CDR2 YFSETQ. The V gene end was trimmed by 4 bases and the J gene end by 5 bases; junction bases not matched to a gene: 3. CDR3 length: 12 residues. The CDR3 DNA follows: TGCGCCAGCAGCGACCAGGGGGACGAGCAGTACTTC. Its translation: CASSDQGDEQYF.

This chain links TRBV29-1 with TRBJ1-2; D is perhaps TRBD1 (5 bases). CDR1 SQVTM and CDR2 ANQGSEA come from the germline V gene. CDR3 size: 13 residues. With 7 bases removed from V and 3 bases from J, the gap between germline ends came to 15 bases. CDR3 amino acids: CSAIAGDDYGYTF. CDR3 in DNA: TGCAGCGCTATTGCGGGGGACGACTATGGCTACACCTTC.

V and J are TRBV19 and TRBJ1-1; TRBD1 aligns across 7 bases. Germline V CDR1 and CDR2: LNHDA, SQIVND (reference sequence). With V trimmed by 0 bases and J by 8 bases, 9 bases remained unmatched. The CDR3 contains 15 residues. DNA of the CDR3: TGTGCCAGTAGTATAGATCGGGCAGGCAGGGGGGAAGCTTTCTTT. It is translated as CASSIDRAGRGEAFF.

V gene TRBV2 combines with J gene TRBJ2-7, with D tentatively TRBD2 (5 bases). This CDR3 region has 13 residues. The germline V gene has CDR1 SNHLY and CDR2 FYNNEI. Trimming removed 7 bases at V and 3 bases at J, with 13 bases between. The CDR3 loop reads CASTGGWGYEQYF. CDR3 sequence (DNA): TGTGCCAGCACGGGCGGGTGGGGCTACGAGCAGTACTTC. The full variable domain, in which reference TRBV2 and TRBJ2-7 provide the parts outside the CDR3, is EPEVTQTPSHQVTQMGQEVILRCVPISNHLYFYWYRQILGQKVEFLVSFYNNEISEKSEIFDDQFSVERPDGSNFTLKIRSTKLEDSAMYFCASTGGWGYEQYFGPGTRLTVT.

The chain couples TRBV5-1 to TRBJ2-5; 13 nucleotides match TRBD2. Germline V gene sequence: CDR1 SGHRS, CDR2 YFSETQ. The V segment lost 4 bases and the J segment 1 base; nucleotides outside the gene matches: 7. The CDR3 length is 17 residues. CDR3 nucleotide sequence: TGCGCCAGCAGCCTAGGACTAGCGGGGGCGTTCCAAGAGACCCAGTACTTC. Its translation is CASSLGLAGAFQETQYF. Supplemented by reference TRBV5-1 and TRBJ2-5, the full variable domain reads KAGVTQTPRYLIKTRGQQVTLSCSPISGHRSVSWYQQTPGQGLQFLFEYFSETQRNKGNFPGRFSGRQFSNSRSEMNVSTLELGDSALYLCASSLGLAGAFQETQYFGPGTRLLVL.

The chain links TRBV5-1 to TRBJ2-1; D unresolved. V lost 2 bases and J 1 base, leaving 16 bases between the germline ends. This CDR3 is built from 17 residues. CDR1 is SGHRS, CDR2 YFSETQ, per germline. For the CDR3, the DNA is TGCGCCAGCAGCTTTGGCAGCAGGTCCCTATCCTACAATGAGCAGTTCTTC. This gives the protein CASSFGSRSLSYNEQFF.

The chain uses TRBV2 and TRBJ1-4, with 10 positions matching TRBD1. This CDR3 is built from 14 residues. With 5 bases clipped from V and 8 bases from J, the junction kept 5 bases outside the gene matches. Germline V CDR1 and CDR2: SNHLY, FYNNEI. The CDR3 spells CASSIDRGREKLFF. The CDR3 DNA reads TGTGCCAGCAGTATCGACAGGGGGCGGGAAAAACTGTTTTTT.

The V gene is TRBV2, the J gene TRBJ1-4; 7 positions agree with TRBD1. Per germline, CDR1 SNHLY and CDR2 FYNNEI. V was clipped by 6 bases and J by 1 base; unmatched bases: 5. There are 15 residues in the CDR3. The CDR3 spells CASRIRQGTNEKLFF. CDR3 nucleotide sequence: TGTGCCAGCAGGATAAGACAGGGAACTAATGAAAAACTGTTTTTT.

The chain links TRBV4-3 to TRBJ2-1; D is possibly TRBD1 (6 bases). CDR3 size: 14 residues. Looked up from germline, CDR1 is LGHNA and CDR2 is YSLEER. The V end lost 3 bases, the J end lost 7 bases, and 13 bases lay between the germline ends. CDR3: CASSQARDRNEQFF. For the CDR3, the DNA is TGCGCCAGCAGCCAGGCGCGAGACAGGAATGAGCAGTTCTTC.

The CDR3 spells CASSLGGGHDTQYF. CDR3 DNA: TGTGCCAGCAGCTTGGGAGGGGGCCACGATACGCAGTATTTT. The chain combines TRBV5-6 with TRBJ2-3, with 7 bases lining up with TRBD1. Unmatched junction bases numbered 4, after V lost 0 bases and J lost 6 bases. CDR1 and CDR2 from the germline V gene are SGHDT and YYEEEE. The CDR3 is 14 residues long.

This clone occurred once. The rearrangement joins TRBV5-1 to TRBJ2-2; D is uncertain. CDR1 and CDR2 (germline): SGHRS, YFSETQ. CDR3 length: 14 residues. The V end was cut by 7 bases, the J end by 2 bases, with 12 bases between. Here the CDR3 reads CASGPVPNTGELFF. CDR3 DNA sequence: TGCGCCAGCGGTCCGGTGCCCAACACCGGGGAGCTGTTTTTT.

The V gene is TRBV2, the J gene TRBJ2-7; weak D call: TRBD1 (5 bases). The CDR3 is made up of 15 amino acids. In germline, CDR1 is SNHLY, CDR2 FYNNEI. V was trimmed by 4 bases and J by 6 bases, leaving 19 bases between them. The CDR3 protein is CASSAQGTSPIEQYF. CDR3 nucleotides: TGTGCCAGCAGTGCCCAGGGTACAAGCCCCATCGAGCAGTACTTC.

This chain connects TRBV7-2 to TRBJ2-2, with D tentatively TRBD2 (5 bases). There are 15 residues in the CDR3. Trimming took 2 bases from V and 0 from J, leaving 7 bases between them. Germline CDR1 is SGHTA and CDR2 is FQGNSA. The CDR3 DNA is TGTGCCAGCAGCTTATTCGGGGCGAACACCGGGGAGCTGTTTTTT. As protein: CASSLFGANTGELFF.